Many counts were recorded for the clone carrying this T cell receptor beta chain. The TCR beta library used iRepertoire HTBI primers with Arm-PCR amplification of CDR3. From the multiplex PCR reads, TCRdb called clonotypes with MiXCR, one entry per CDR3 protein. Here the sample spans more than 400,000 distinct CDR3 sequences, 15% to 20% being singletons. Sample time point: newly diagnosed GD, antithyroid drugs for less than 3 months. Isolated PBMC RNA provided the starting material for the TCR library. The data originate from a study of regulatory T cells in long-lasting Graves disease. CDR3 size: 14 residues. Germline assignment: CDR1 SGDLS and CDR2 YYNGEE. Between the trimmed V and J ends, which lost 0 bases and 8 bases, there was a span of 12 bases. These data were also filed under a second study, of T cells in Graves' hyperthyroidism and ophthalmopathy.

The chain couples TRBV9 to TRBJ2-1; D is possibly TRBD2 (5 bases). The clonotype was recovered from a man between 35 and 55 years old with Graves disease. The specimen was peripheral blood mononuclear cells (PBMCs), collected at new diagnosis, from a patient treated with antithyroid drugs. The CDR3 DNA reads as TGTGCCAGCAGCGTAGGTGGGAGTGGCGATGAGCAGTTCTTC. This translates into CASSVGGSGDEQFF. Together with reference TRBV9 and TRBJ2-1, the CDR3 gives the full variable domain: DSGVTQTPKHLITATGQRVTLRCSPRSGDLSVYWYQQSLDQGLQFLIQYYNGEERAKGNILERFSAQQFPDLHSELNLSSLELGDSALYFCASSVGGSGDEQFFGPGTRLTVL.